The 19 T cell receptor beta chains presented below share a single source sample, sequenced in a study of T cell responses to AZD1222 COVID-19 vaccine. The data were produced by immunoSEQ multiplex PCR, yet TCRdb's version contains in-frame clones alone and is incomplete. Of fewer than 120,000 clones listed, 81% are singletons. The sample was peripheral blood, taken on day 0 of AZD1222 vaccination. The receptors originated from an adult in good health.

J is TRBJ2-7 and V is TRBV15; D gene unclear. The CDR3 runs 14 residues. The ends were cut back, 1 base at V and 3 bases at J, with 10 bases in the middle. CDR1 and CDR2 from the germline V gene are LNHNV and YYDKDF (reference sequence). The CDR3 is CATSRGLPNYEQYF. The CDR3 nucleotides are TGTGCCACCAGCAGAGGACTCCCAAACTACGAGCAGTACTTC. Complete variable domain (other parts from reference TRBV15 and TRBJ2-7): DAMVIQNPRYQVTQFGKPVTLSCSQTLNHNVMYWYQQKSSQAPKLLFHYYDKDFNNEADTPDNFQSRRPNTSFCFLDIRSPGLGDTAMYLCATSRGLPNYEQYFGPGTRLTVT.

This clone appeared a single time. The CDR3 coding sequence is TGCGCCAGCAGCCCCGGGGTTGGGGGAAGGCGAGGAAACACCATATATTTT. Protein: CASSPGVGGRRGNTIYF. The genes are TRBV4-1 and TRBJ1-3; weak D call: TRBD1 (5 bases). CDR1 is MGHRA, CDR2 YSYEKL, per germline. Trimming pared 4 bases from V and 4 bases from J, leaving 20 bases between. The length of the CDR3 is 17 residues.

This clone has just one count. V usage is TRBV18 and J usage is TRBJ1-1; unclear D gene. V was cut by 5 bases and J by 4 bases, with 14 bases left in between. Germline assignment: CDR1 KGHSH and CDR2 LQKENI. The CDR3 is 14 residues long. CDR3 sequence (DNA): TGTGCCAGCTCAAAAGACGGACTCGCCACTGAAGCTTTCTTT. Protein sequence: CASSKDGLATEAFF.

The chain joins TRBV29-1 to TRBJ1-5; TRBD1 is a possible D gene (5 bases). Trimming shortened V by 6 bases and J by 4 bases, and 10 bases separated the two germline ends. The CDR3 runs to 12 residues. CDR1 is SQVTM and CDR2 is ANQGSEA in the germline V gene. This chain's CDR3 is CSVGQLNQPQHF. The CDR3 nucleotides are TGCAGCGTAGGACAATTAAATCAGCCCCAGCATTTT.

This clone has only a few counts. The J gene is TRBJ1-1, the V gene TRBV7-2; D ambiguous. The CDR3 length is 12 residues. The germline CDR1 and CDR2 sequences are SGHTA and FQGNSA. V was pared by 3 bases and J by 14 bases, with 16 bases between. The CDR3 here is CASSFPGESIFF. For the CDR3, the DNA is TGTGCCAGCAGCTTCCCCGGGGAATCTATCTTCTTT.

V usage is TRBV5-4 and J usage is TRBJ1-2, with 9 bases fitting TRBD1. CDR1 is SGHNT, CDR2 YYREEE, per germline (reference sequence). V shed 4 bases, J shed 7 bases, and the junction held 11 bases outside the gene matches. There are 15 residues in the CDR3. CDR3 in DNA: TGTGCCAGCAGCGACAAACAGGGGGCGCTGGGTGGCTACACCTTC. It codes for CASSDKQGALGGYTF. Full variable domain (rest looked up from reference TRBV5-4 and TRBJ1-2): ETGVTQSPTHLIKTRGQQVTLRCSSQSGHNTVSWYQQALGQGPQFIFQYYREEENGRGNFPPRFSGLQFPNYSSELNVNALELDDSALYLCASSDKQGALGGYTFGSGTRLTVV.

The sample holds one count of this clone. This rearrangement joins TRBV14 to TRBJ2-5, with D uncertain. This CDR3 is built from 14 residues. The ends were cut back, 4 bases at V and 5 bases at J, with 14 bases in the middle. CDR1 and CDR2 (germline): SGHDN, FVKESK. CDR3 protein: CASSPQPGVETQYF. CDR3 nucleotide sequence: TGTGCCAGCAGCCCCCAGCCGGGTGTGGAGACCCAGTACTTC.

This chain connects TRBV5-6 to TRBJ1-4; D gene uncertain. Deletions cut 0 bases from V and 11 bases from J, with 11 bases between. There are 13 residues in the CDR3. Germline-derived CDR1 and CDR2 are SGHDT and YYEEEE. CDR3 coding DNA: TGTGCCAGCAGCTTGGAAACTGCGTCGAAACTGTTTTTT. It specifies CASSLETASKLFF.

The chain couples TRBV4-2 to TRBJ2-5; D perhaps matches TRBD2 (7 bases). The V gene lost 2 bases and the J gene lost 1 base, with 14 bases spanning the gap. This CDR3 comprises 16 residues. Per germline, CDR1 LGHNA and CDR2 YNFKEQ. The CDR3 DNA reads TGTGCCAGCAGCCAAACCGCGGGGGCATCCCAAGAGACCCAGTACTTC. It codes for CASSQTAGASQETQYF.

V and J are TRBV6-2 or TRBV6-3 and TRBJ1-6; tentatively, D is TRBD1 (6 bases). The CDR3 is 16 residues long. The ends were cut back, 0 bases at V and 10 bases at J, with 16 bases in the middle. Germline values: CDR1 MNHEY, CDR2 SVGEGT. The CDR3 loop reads CASSYSMLQGVSPLHF. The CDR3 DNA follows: TGTGCCAGCAGTTACTCGATGTTACAGGGTGTCTCACCCCTCCACTTT.

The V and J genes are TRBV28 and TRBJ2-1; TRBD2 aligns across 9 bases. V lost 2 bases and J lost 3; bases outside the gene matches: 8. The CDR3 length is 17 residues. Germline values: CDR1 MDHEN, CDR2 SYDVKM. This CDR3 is CASSLQGLAGRYNEQFF. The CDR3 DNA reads TGTGCCAGCAGTTTACAGGGACTAGCAGGGCGCTACAATGAGCAGTTCTTC.

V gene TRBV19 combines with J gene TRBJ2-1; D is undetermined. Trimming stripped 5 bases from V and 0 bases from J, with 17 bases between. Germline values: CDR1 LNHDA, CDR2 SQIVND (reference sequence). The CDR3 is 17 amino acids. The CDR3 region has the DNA TGTGCCAGTAGTCCGCCTAACGCGGCCAGCTCCTACAATGAGCAGTTCTTC. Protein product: CASSPPNAASSYNEQFF. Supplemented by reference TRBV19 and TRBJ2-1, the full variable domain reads DGGITQSPKYLFRKEGQNVTLSCEQNLNHDAMYWYRQDPGQGLRLIYYSQIVNDFQKGDIAEGYSVSREKKESFPLTVTSAQKNPTAFYLCASSPPNAASSYNEQFFGPGTRLTVL.

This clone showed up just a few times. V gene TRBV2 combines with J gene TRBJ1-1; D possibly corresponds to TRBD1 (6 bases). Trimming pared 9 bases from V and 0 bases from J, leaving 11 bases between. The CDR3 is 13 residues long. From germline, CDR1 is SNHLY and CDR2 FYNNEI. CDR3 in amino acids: CASSGQLNTEAFF. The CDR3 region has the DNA TGTGCCAGTAGCGGACAGTTGAACACTGAAGCTTTCTTT.

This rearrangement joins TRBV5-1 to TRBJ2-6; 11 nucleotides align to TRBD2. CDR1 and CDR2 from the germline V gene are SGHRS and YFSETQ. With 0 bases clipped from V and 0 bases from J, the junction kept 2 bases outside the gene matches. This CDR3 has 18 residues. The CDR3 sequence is CASSLGLAGTSGANVLTF. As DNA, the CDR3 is TGCGCCAGCAGCTTGGGACTAGCGGGGACCTCTGGGGCCAACGTCCTGACTTTC.

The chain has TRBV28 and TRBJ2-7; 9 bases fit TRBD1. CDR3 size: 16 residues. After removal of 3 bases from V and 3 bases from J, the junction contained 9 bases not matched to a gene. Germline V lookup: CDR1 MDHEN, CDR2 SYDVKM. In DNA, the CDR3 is TGTGCCAGCAGTTTTACTTGGGACAGGGAGAGCTACGAGCAGTACTTC. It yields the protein CASSFTWDRESYEQYF.

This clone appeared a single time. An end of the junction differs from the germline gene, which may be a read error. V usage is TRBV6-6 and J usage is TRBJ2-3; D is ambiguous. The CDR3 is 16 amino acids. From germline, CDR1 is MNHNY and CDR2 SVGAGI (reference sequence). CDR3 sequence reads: CASRRSASPNTDRQYF. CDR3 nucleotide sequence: TGTGCCAGCAGACGATCGGCCTCCCCGAATACAGATAGGCAGTATTTT.

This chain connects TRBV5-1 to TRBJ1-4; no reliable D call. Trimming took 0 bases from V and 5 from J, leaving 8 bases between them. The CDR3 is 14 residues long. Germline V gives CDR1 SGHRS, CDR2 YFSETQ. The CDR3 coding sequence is TGCGCCAGCAGCTTGGCCGACCAAAATGAAAAACTGTTTTTT. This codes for CASSLADQNEKLFF.

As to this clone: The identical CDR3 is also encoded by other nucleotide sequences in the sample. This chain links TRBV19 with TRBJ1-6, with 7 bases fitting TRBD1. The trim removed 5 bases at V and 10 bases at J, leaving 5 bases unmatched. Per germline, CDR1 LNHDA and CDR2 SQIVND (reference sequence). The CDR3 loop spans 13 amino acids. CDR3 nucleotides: TGTGCCAGTAGTGACAGGGTCCGGTCACCCCTCCACTTT. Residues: CASSDRVRSPLHF.

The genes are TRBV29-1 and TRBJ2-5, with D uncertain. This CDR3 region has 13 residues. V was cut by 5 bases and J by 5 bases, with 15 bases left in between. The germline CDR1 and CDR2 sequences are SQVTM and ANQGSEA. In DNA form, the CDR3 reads TGCAGCGTTTTCAAGATGGGGTTGGAGACCCAGTACTTC. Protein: CSVFKMGLETQYF. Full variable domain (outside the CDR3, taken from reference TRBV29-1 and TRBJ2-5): SAVISQKPSRDICQRGTSLTIQCQVDSQVTMMFWYRQQPGQSLTLIATANQGSEATYESGFVIDKFPISRPNLTFSTLTVSNMSPEDSSIYLCSVFKMGLETQYFGPGTRLLVL.